Detailed here is one TCR beta chain. TCRdb keeps only in-frame clones here, not all; method: immunoSEQ multiplex PCR. This sample has a few hundred thousand clones; roughly 85% occur once, and the top ten carry approximately 3.7%. This record belongs to a study of blood T cell repertoires in COVID-19. Background on the study: Both acute and convalescent COVID-19 samples were obtained from the United States, Italy and Spain.

Input material: peripheral blood. This TCR was recovered from a woman under 30 with acute or convalescent COVID-19.

The CDR3 coding sequence is TGTGCCAGCAGCCAAGATAATATTGAAAAACTGTTTTTT. It codes for CASSQDNIEKLFF. This chain uses TRBV14 with TRBJ1-4; D remains ambiguous. Germline loops: CDR1 SGHDN, CDR2 FVKESK. V was shortened by 0 bases and J by 7 bases, with 6 bases between the two germline ends. The length of the CDR3 is 13 residues.